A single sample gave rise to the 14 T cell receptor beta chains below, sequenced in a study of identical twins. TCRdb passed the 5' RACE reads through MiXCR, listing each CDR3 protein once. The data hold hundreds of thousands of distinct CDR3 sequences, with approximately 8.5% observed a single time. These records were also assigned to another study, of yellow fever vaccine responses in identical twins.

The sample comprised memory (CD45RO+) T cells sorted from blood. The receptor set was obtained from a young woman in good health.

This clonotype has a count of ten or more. For the CDR3, the DNA is TGTGCCAGCAGCGTAAGAGGGGATAGGGAGAATGAGCAGTTCTTC. Protein product: CASSVRGDRENEQFF. V is TRBV9 and J is TRBJ2-1; D may match TRBD1 or TRBD2 (5 bases each). V shed 1 base and J shed 7 bases, with 15 bases lying between them. This CDR3 has 15 amino acids. CDR1 and CDR2 (germline): SGDLS, YYNGEE.

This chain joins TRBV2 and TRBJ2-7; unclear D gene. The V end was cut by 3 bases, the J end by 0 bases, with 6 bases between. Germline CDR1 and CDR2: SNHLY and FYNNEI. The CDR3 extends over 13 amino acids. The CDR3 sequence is CASSDLGSYEQYF. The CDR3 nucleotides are TGTGCCAGCAGTGACCTCGGCTCCTACGAGCAGTACTTC.

In DNA, the CDR3 is TGTGCCAGCTCATCCTCCGGGACTCGTACCAACTACAATGAGCAGTTCTTC. Its protein is CASSSSGTRTNYNEQFF. The chain is built from TRBV18 and TRBJ2-1; D may be TRBD2 (6 bases). CDR3 length: 17 amino acids. Trimming shortened V by 5 bases and J by 3 bases, and 20 bases separated the two germline ends. CDR1 KGHSH and CDR2 LQKENI come from the germline V gene.

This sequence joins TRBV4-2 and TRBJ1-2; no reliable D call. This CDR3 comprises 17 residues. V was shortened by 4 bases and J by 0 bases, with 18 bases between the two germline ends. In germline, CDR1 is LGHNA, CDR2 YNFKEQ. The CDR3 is CASSLSLTETPNYGYTF. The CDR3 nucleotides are TGTGCCAGCAGCCTATCCCTCACAGAGACTCCTAACTATGGCTACACCTTC.

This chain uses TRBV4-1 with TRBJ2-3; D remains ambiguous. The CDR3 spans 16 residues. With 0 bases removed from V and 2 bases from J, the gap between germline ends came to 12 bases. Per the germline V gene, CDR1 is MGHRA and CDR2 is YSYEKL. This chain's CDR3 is CASSQERWRFTDTQYF. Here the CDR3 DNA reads TGCGCCAGCAGCCAAGAAAGATGGCGTTTCACAGATACGCAGTATTTT.

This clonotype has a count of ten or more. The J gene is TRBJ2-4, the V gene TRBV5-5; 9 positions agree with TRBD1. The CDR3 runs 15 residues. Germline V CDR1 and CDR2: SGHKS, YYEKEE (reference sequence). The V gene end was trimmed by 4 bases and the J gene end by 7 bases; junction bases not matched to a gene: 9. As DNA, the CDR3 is TGTGCCAGCAGCGCTACCTGGGACAGGGTGAACATTCAGTACTTC. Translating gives CASSATWDRVNIQYF.

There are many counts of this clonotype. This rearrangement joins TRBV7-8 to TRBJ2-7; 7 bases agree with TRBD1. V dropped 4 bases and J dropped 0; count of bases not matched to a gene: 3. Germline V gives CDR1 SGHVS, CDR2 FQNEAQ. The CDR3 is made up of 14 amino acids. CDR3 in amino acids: CASSSRDSSYEQYF. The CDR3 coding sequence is TGTGCCAGCAGCTCCCGGGACAGCTCCTACGAGCAGTACTTC.

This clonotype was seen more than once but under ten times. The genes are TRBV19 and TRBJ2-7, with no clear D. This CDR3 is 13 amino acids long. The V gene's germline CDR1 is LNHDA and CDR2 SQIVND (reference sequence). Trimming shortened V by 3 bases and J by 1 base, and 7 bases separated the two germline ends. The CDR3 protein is CASSIPGSYEQYF. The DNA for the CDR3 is TGTGCCAGTAGTATTCCGGGTTCCTACGAGCAGTACTTC.

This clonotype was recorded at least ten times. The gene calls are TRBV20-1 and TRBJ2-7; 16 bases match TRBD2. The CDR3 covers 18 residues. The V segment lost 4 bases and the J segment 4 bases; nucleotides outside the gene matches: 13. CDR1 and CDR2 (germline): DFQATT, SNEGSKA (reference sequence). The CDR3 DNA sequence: TGCAGTGCTACACGAACCGGGACTAGCGGGAGGGAGAATTACGAGCAGTACTTC. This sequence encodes CSATRTGTSGRENYEQYF.

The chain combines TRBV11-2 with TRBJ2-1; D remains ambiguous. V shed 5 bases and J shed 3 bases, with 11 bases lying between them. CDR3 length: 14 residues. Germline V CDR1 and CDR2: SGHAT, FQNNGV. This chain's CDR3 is CASSTDWNYNEQFF. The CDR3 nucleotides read TGTGCCAGCAGCACCGACTGGAACTACAATGAGCAGTTCTTC.

CDR3 amino acids: CASSPDRSSPLHF. The CDR3 region has the DNA TGTGCCAGCAGCCCCGACAGGTCTTCACCCCTCCACTTT. The J gene is TRBJ1-6, the V gene TRBV3-1; TRBD1 might be the D (6 bases). The V gene lost 4 bases and the J gene lost 9 bases, with 10 bases spanning the gap. CDR3 length equals 13 residues. Germline lookup yields CDR1 LGHDT and CDR2 YNNKEL (reference sequence).

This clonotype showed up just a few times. The CDR3 loop is CATQGPSYEQYF. The CDR3 DNA sequence: TGTGCCACCCAGGGTCCCTCCTACGAGCAGTACTTC. The chain is built from TRBV11-3 and TRBJ2-7, with a weak D call TRBD1 (5 bases). From germline, CDR1 is SGHNT and CDR2 YENEEA. The CDR3 extends over 12 amino acids. Trimming shortened V by 10 bases and J by 0 bases, and 10 bases separated the two germline ends.

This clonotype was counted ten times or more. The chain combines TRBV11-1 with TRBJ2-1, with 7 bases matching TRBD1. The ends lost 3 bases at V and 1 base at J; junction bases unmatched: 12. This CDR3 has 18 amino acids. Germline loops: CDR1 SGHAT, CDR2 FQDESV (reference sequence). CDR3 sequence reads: CASSFSTGSVSSYNEQFF. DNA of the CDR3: TGTGCCAGCAGCTTTTCGACAGGGTCAGTCAGTTCCTACAATGAGCAGTTCTTC.

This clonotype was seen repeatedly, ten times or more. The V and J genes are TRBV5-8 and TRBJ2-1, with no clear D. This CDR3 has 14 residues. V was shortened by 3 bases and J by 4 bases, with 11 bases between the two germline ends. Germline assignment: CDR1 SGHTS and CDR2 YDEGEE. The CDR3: CASSSSGPYNEQFF. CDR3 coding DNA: TGTGCCAGCAGCTCCTCCGGTCCATACAATGAGCAGTTCTTC. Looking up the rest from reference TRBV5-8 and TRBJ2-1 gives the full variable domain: EAGVTQSPTHLIKTRGQQATLRCSPISGHTSVYWYQQALGLGLQFLLWYDEGEERNRGNFPPRFSGRQFPNYSSELNVNALELEDSALYLCASSSSGPYNEQFFGPGTRLTVL.